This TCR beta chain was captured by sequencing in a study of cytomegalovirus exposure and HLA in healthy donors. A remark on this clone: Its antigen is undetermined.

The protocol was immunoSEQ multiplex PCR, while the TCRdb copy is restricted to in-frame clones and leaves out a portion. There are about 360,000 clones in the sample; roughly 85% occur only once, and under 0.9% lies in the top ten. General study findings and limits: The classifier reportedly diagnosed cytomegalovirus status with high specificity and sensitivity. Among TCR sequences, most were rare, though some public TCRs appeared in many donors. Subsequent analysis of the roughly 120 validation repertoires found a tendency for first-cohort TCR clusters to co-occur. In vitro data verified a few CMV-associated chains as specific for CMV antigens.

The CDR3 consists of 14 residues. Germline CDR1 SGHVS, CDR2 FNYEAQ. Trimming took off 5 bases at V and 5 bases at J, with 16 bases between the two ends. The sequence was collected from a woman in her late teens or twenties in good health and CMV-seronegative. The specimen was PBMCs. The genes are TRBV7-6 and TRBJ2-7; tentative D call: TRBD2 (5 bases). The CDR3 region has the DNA TGTGCCAGCAGCCGAGGATCCGCGGGCGACGAGCAGTACTTC. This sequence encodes CASSRGSAGDEQYF.